This T cell receptor beta chain was captured by sequencing in a study of shared clonotypes between healthy human individuals. Assay: immunoSEQ multiplex PCR; the TCRdb copy retains only in-frame clones and omits some. The table records some 1,900,000 clones, about 95% of them present only once. CDR1 and CDR2 (germline): MDHEN, SYDVKM. V was shortened by 6 bases and J by 6 bases, with 12 bases between the two germline ends. The CDR3 loop spans 12 amino acids. Terminally differentiated effector memory CD45RA+ cells were left out of the naive CD8 fraction, which was CD45RO-negative and positively selected for CCR7. Healthy and HIV-negative, the adult donors had no recent acute infections or vaccinations.

Sequenced: naive CD8+ T cells sorted from blood. This chain connects TRBV28 to TRBJ2-7; the D gene could be TRBD1 or TRBD2 (5 bases each). This receptor was identified in a man between 18 and 35 years old in good health. In DNA form, the CDR3 reads TGTGCCAGCAGAACTCGAGGGGTCGAGCAGTACTTC. It codes for CASRTRGVEQYF.